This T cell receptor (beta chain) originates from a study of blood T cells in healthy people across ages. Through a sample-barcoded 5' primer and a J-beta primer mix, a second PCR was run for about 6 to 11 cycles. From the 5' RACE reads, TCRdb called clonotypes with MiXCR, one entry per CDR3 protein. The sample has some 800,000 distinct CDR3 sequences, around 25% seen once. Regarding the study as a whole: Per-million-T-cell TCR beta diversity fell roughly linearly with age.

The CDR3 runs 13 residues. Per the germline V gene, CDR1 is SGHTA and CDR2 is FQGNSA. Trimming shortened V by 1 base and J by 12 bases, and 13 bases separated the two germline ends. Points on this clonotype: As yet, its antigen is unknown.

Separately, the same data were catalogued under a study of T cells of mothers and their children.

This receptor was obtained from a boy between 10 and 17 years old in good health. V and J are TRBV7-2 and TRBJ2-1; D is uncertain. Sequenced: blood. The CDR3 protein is CASSLGSEMVQFF. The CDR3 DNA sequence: TGTGCCAGCAGCTTAGGAAGCGAAATGGTGCAGTTCTTC.